Listed here are 7 T cell receptor beta chains from one sample, sequenced in a study of OX40 agonist ivuxolimab in advanced cancers. This table comes from immunoSEQ multiplex PCR, and its TCRdb copy is limited to in-frame clones, with some not included. The top ten hold 6.2% of the sample, which has about 77,000 clones, roughly 91% seen once. Sequencing used CD4+ or CD8+ T cells sorted from blood, obtained in a trial of the OX40 agonist ivuxolimab. These receptor sequences come from an adult with an advanced solid tumor such as melanoma, head and neck, liver or kidney cancer.

The rearrangement joins TRBV11-2 to TRBJ2-5; TRBD2 aligns across 12 bases. J gave up 5 bases and V 1 base, and 2 bases lay outside the gene matches. This CDR3 comprises 15 residues. Germline CDR1 reads SGHAT; CDR2 reads FQNNGV. The CDR3 DNA is TGTGCCAGCAGCTTAGCCGGGACTAGCGGGGAGACCCAGTACTTC. Translating it yields CASSLAGTSGETQYF.

J is TRBJ1-1 and V is TRBV7-9; no firm D call. CDR1 and CDR2 (germline): SEHNR, FQNEAQ (reference sequence). Trimming took off 4 bases at V and 1 base at J, with 7 bases between the two ends. This CDR3 comprises 13 residues. CDR3 DNA: TGTGCCAGCAGCTCCAACCGGAACACTGAAGCTTTCTTT. It is translated as CASSSNRNTEAFF.

V usage is TRBV7-2 and J usage is TRBJ2-4, with D perhaps matching TRBD2 (6 bases). The CDR3 runs 16 residues. The germline V gene encodes CDR1 SGHTA and CDR2 FQGNSA. Trimming shortened V by 0 bases and J by 8 bases, and 17 bases separated the two germline ends. CDR3 bases: TGTGCCAGCAGCTTAGCGGGGCACCGGGGCGGGGACATTCAGTACTTC. This gives the protein CASSLAGHRGGDIQYF.

The chain uses TRBV27 and TRBJ1-6; D not resolved. V was shortened by 4 bases and J by 6 bases, with 10 bases between the two germline ends. The germline gives CDR1 MNHEY, CDR2 SMNVEV (reference sequence). There are 14 residues in the CDR3. This CDR3 reads CASSSYSVNSPLHF. The CDR3 DNA sequence: TGTGCCAGCAGTTCGTACAGCGTTAATTCACCCCTCCACTTT.

The rearrangement links TRBV30 to TRBJ2-7; the D gene is possibly TRBD1 (6 bases). The CDR3 sequence is 12 residues long. Per the germline V gene, CDR1 is GTSNPN and CDR2 is SVGIG (reference sequence). Trimming cost V 2 bases and J 7 bases, with 12 bases left between them. In DNA, the CDR3 is TGTGCCTGGAGTAAGGGGGTAGGGGAGCAGTACTTC. Protein product: CAWSKGVGEQYF.

The chain recombines TRBV5-6 with TRBJ1-1; TRBD1 matches at 7 bases. Trimming removed 0 bases from V and 0 bases from J; junction bases left unmatched: 2. The CDR3 is 15 residues long. Germline V lookup: CDR1 SGHDT, CDR2 YYEEEE. CDR3 nucleotide sequence: TGTGCCAGCAGCTTGGTGAGGGGGCTGAACACTGAAGCTTTCTTT. Protein sequence: CASSLVRGLNTEAFF.

This chain joins TRBV11-2 and TRBJ1-2; D unclear. CDR1 and CDR2 from the germline V gene are SGHAT and FQNNGV. There are 16 residues in the CDR3. V gave up 4 bases and J gave up 5 bases, with 20 bases separating them. In nucleotides, the CDR3 is TGTGCCAGCAGCTCTCCCGCGGGCCGGTCGGGATATGGCTACACCTTC. Protein product: CASSSPAGRSGYGYTF.